The next 21 T cell receptor beta chains were all read from a single sample in a study of T cell responses to AZD1222 COVID-19 vaccine. Assay used: immunoSEQ multiplex PCR; TCRdb lists only in-frame clones, some missing. This table holds over 110,000 clones, 85% to 95% found once. Source: peripheral blood, taken on day 0 of AZD1222 vaccination. The receptors originated from an adult in good health.

The rearrangement links TRBV5-1 to TRBJ2-2; 7 nucleotides match TRBD1. V gave up 4 bases and J gave up 7 bases; unmatched junction bases: 16. Germline CDR1 is SGHRS and CDR2 is YFSETQ. The CDR3 sequence is 17 residues long. The CDR3 region has the DNA TGCGCCAGCAGCCCCATGGGGGACAGTGGTTTCGGCGGGGAGCTGTTTTTT. Translation: CASSPMGDSGFGGELFF.

The genes are TRBV10-1 and TRBJ2-1; weak D call: TRBD1 (6 bases). The germline V gene has CDR1 WNHNN and CDR2 SYGVQD (reference sequence). Trimming cost V 2 bases and J 7 bases, with 18 bases left between them. The CDR3 has 16 amino acids. The DNA for the CDR3 is TGCGCCAGCAGTGAGGCTTCCAGGGGATACCGTAATGAGCAGTTCTTC. It is translated as CASSEASRGYRNEQFF.

The chain carries TRBV7-8 and TRBJ1-2; D unresolved. V dropped 5 bases and J dropped 4 bases, with 11 bases sitting between them. The CDR3 has 13 amino acids. Looked up from germline, CDR1 is SGHVS and CDR2 is FQNEAQ. CDR3 amino acids: CASSPTATYGYTF. The CDR3 bases are TGTGCCAGCAGCCCTACAGCTACCTATGGCTACACCTTC.

The gene calls are TRBV27 and TRBJ2-7; TRBD1 is a possible D gene (5 bases). Between the trimmed V and J ends, which lost 5 bases and 6 bases, there was a span of 17 bases. Germline V CDR1 and CDR2: MNHEY, SMNVEV (reference sequence). The CDR3 has 14 residues. CDR3: CASSTLGNQGEQYF. The CDR3 DNA is TGTGCCAGCAGTACGCTGGGTAATCAGGGCGAGCAGTACTTC.

The chain recombines TRBV6-2 or TRBV6-3 with TRBJ1-1; D is ambiguous. The germline CDR1 and CDR2 sequences are MNHEY and SVGEGT. V lost 6 bases and J lost 2, with 13 bases in between. The CDR3 is made up of 14 amino acids. Here the CDR3 reads CASSPWKVNTEAFF. DNA of the CDR3: TGTGCCAGCAGCCCCTGGAAAGTTAACACTGAAGCTTTCTTT.

V gene TRBV19 combines with J gene TRBJ1-5; 9 bases match TRBD1. J gave up 7 bases and V 9 bases, and 7 bases lay outside the gene matches. Germline CDR1 reads LNHDA; CDR2 reads SQIVND (reference sequence). This CDR3 has 13 amino acids. CDR3 in amino acids: CARPWTGAQPQHF. Written as DNA, the CDR3 is TGTGCCAGGCCGTGGACAGGGGCCCAGCCCCAGCATTTT.

The rearrangement joins TRBV6-5 to TRBJ2-3, with D perhaps TRBD2 (6 bases). The CDR3 spans 13 residues. Germline lookup yields CDR1 MNHEY and CDR2 SVGAGI. The V end lost 9 bases, the J end lost 3 bases, and 13 bases lay between the germline ends. The CDR3 loop is CASVVGGTDTQYF. The CDR3 DNA is TGTGCCAGTGTGGTGGGGGGTACAGATACGCAGTATTTT.

J is TRBJ2-7 and V is TRBV4-3, with D possibly being TRBD1 (6 bases). The V gene lost 4 bases and the J gene lost 3 bases, with 10 bases spanning the gap. The CDR3 is made up of 13 amino acids. Germline values: CDR1 LGHNA, CDR2 YSLEER. CDR3 coding DNA: TGCGCCAGCAGCCGTTACAGGGACTACGAGCAGTACTTC. It yields the protein CASSRYRDYEQYF.

The chain employs TRBV19 and TRBJ1-2; 10 positions match TRBD1. CDR3 length: 13 amino acids. With V trimmed by 6 bases and J by 8 bases, 6 bases remained unmatched. Germline CDR1 is LNHDA and CDR2 is SQIVND (reference sequence). CDR3 loop: CASRVDRGHGYTF. CDR3 DNA: TGTGCCAGTAGGGTCGACAGGGGGCACGGCTACACCTTC.

The genes are TRBV28 and TRBJ1-4; no reliable D call. The CDR3 loop spans 14 amino acids. V lost 4 bases, J lost 7 bases, and 13 bases lay in between. Germline CDR1 reads MDHEN; CDR2 reads SYDVKM. Here the CDR3 reads CASSWALLGEKLFF. In DNA form, the CDR3 reads TGTGCCAGCAGTTGGGCTCTTTTGGGTGAAAAACTGTTTTTT.

This clone was observed once. The chain joins TRBV6-1 to TRBJ2-7; D not resolved. CDR1 is MNHNS, CDR2 SASEGT, per germline. The CDR3 has 11 residues. V was shortened by 1 base and J by 10 bases, with 8 bases between the two germline ends. The CDR3 loop reads CASSEVLSQYF. CDR3 coding DNA: TGTGCCAGCAGTGAAGTTCTTTCCCAGTACTTC.

The chain has TRBV4-3 and TRBJ1-2, with D perhaps matching TRBD1 (5 bases). In germline, CDR1 is LGHNA, CDR2 YSLEER. Trimming took off 0 bases at V and 3 bases at J, with 11 bases between the two ends. The length of the CDR3 is 15 residues. The CDR3 reads CASSQDMSRDYGYTF. The CDR3 DNA is TGCGCCAGCAGCCAAGATATGAGCAGGGACTATGGCTACACCTTC.

The chain uses TRBV7-2 and TRBJ1-2, with 8 bases fitting TRBD1. This CDR3 spans 14 amino acids. The ends lost 1 base at V and 8 bases at J; junction bases unmatched: 6. Looked up from germline, CDR1 is SGHTA and CDR2 is FQGNSA. The CDR3 loop is CASSLGQGAGGYTF. CDR3 DNA: TGTGCCAGCAGCTTAGGCCAGGGGGCTGGCGGCTACACCTTC. Drawing the rest from reference TRBV7-2 and TRBJ1-2, the complete variable domain is GAGVSQSPSNKVTEKGKDVELRCDPISGHTALYWYRQSLGQGLEFLIYFQGNSAPDKSGLPSDRFSAERTGGSVSTLTIQRTQQEDSAVYLCASSLGQGAGGYTFGSGTRLTVV.

V usage is TRBV4-1 and J usage is TRBJ2-3; D not resolved. There are 13 residues in the CDR3. The germline V gene encodes CDR1 MGHRA and CDR2 YSYEKL. V gave up 8 bases and J gave up 0 bases, with 9 bases separating them. DNA for the CDR3: TGCGCCAGCGGCACCACTAGCACAGATACGCAGTATTTT. This codes for CASGTTSTDTQYF.

The chain employs TRBV27 and TRBJ2-5; tentatively, D is TRBD1 (5 bases). This CDR3 contains 13 residues. V gave up 5 bases and J gave up 9 bases, with 16 bases separating them. Germline V gene data show CDR1 as MNHEY and CDR2 as SMNVEV (reference sequence). DNA for the CDR3: TGTGCCAGCAGTCCTGGGCCCTCCAGGGCCCAGTACTTC. Encoded protein: CASSPGPSRAQYF.

The chain joins TRBV12-3 or TRBV12-4 to TRBJ2-5, with a tentative D call TRBD1 (5 bases). This CDR3 has 12 residues. The ends were cut back, 5 bases at V and 5 bases at J, with 9 bases in the middle. The CDR3 DNA reads TGTGCCAGCAGTGCAGGGCGCGAGACCCAGTACTTC. Amino acid sequence: CASSAGRETQYF.

The chain combines TRBV5-4 with TRBJ2-1; D possibly corresponds to TRBD2 (6 bases). The CDR3 totals 14 residues. V gave up 3 bases and J gave up 7 bases, with 14 bases separating them. The germline V gene has CDR1 SGHNT and CDR2 YYREEE (reference sequence). CDR3 sequence reads: CASSSGLGGNEQFF. DNA for the CDR3: TGTGCCAGCAGCTCGGGACTCGGAGGTAATGAGCAGTTCTTC.

The chain joins TRBV9 to TRBJ1-1; D might be TRBD1 (6 bases). V was clipped by 4 bases and J by 5 bases, with 18 bases between them. CDR1 SGDLS and CDR2 YYNGEE come from the germline V gene. CDR3 size: 15 residues. CDR3 loop: CASSPGGGLATEAFF. CDR3 in DNA: TGTGCCAGCAGCCCCGGGGGGGGGCTGGCGACTGAAGCTTTCTTT.

J is TRBJ2-3 and V is TRBV6-6; D gene unclear. Germline CDR1 MNHNY, CDR2 SVGAGI (reference sequence). CDR3 size: 13 residues. The germline V and J ends were trimmed by 2 bases and 4 bases, with 7 bases remaining between them. The CDR3 sequence: CASSYVGADTQYF. The CDR3 DNA sequence: TGTGCCAGCAGTTACGTAGGAGCAGATACGCAGTATTTT.

The DNA for the CDR3 is TGTGCCAGCAGCTTAGTCGCGGTCCTCGATGAGCAGTTCTTC. It encodes CASSLVAVLDEQFF. This rearrangement joins TRBV7-2 to TRBJ2-1; the D is unclear. The length of the CDR3 is 14 residues. The germline gives CDR1 SGHTA, CDR2 FQGNSA. V lost 1 base, J lost 8 bases, and 12 bases lay in between.

The CDR3 here is CASSLLAWDEKGRNYGYTF. DNA for the CDR3: TGTGCCAGCAGCTTATTGGCGTGGGATGAAAAGGGACGTAACTATGGCTACACCTTC. V gene TRBV5-6 combines with J gene TRBJ1-2; D is possibly TRBD1 (5 bases). Germline V gives CDR1 SGHDT, CDR2 YYEEEE. The V and J ends lost 2 bases and 1 base respectively, with 24 bases between them. The CDR3 totals 19 residues.